This TCR beta chain stems from a study of post-analysis software for immune sequencing data. Turning to the study itself: Patients had relapsing-remitting, secondary progressive or progressive-relapsing multiple sclerosis; some lacked subtype. Notes on the study in general: When compared against controls, multiple sclerosis patients showed significantly lower normalized Chao1 diversity. Samples made in the same batch grouped tightly together by F measure.

In regard to this clonotype: The antigen is unknown.

Prepared libraries of TCR beta cDNA carried unique molecular identifiers. TCRdb processed the PCR reads anew with MiXCR; each CDR3 protein has one entry. The repertoire has some 690,000 distinct CDR3 sequences, more than 50% of them found once; the top ten carry approximately 10%. Sequencing input: blood. The receptor's source is a girl aged 2-9 years with multiple sclerosis.

The CDR3 here is CASSLGILYGYTF. For the CDR3, the DNA is TGTGCCAGCAGCTTGGGGATTCTCTATGGCTACACCTTC. V and J are TRBV5-5 and TRBJ1-2; no clear D. The CDR3 is 13 residues long. V was shortened by 0 bases and J by 4 bases, with 7 bases between the two germline ends. Germline CDR1 SGHKS, CDR2 YYEKEE (reference sequence). The full variable domain, rest sourced from reference TRBV5-5 and TRBJ1-2, is DAGVTQSPTHLIKTRGQQVTLRCSPISGHKSVSWYQQVLGQGPQFIFQYYEKEERGRGNFPDRFSARQFPNYSSELNVNALLLGDSALYLCASSLGILYGYTFGSGTRLTVV.